This T cell receptor (beta chain) derives from a study of OX40 agonist ivuxolimab in advanced cancers. Turning to the study itself: Participants could have had prior anti-PD-1, anti-PD-L1 or anti-CTLA-4 therapy, and around 40% had some.

A remark on this clone: Its antigen is unidentified.

CDR1 and CDR2 from the germline V gene are SGHRS and YFSETQ. The CDR3 sequence is 14 residues long. Trimming removed 1 base from V and 2 bases from J, with 7 bases in between. TCRdb's table, derived via immunoSEQ multiplex PCR, lists solely in-frame clones and lacks some. Of roughly 46,000 clones listed, 87% were seen once; the top ten hold around 15%. Study-wide results and limits: Clonal expansion from baseline to week 6 occurred in both CD4+ and CD8+ T cells.

The chain joins TRBV5-1 to TRBJ2-1; D is perhaps TRBD1 (6 bases). Here the sequenced sample was CD4+ or CD8+ T cells sorted from blood, taken in a trial of the OX40 agonist ivuxolimab. The TCR was taken from an adult with an advanced solid tumor such as melanoma, head and neck, liver or kidney cancer. The CDR3 sequence: CASSLSGAYNEQFF. The CDR3 region has the DNA TGCGCCAGCAGCTTGTCAGGGGCCTACAATGAGCAGTTCTTC.